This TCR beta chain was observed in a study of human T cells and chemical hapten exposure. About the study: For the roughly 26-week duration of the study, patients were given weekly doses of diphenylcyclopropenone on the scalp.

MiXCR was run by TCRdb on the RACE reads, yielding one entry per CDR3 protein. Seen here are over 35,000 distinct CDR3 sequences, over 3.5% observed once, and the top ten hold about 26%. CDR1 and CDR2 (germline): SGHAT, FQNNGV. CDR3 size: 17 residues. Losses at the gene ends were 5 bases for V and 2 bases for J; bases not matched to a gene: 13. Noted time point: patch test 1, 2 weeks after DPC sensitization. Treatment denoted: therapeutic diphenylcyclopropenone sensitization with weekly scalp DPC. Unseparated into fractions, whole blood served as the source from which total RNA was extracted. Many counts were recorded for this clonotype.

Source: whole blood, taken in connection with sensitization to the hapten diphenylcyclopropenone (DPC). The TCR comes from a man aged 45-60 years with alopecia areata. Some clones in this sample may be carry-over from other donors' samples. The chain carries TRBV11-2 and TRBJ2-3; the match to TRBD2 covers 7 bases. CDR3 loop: CASSHGRGTTVTDTQYF. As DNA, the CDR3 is TGTGCCAGCAGCCATGGGCGGGGGACTACAGTCACAGATACGCAGTATTTT.